This T cell receptor beta chain was captured in a study of beta chain features in type 1 diabetes. Study context: Sorted cells examined across all samples numbered about 110,000,000. General study findings and limits: Shortening that was moderate but significant affected the TCRB CDR3s of Type 1 diabetes patients in all four CD4+ subsets. Patients' naive, central memory and regulatory TCRB repertoires appeared more alike than those of healthy donors.

CDR1 SGHNT and CDR2 YYREEE come from the germline V gene (reference sequence). The trim removed 0 bases at V and 8 bases at J, leaving 1 base unmatched. The CDR3 is made up of 15 amino acids. This clone was seen only a few times. Its target is unknown. Expressed TCRB transcripts were sequenced after all isolated RNA was converted to cDNA. Assay used: immunoSEQ multiplex PCR; TCRdb lists only in-frame clones, some missing. Of 130,000 or so clones listed, roughly 10% were seen once; the top ten hold 0.75%. The V and J genes are TRBV5-4 and TRBJ2-1, with 14 bases identical to TRBD2. The sequence derives from a man aged 25 to 40 with type 1 diabetes. Sequenced input: central memory CD4+ T cells from blood. The CDR3 DNA reads as TGTGCCAGCAGCTTGGTGACTAGCGGGAGGGATGAGCAGTTCTTC. As protein: CASSLVTSGRDEQFF. Complete variable domain (other parts from reference TRBV5-4 and TRBJ2-1): ETGVTQSPTHLIKTRGQQVTLRCSSQSGHNTVSWYQQALGQGPQFIFQYYREEENGRGNFPPRFSGLQFPNYSSELNVNALELDDSALYLCASSLVTSGRDEQFFGPGTRLTVL.